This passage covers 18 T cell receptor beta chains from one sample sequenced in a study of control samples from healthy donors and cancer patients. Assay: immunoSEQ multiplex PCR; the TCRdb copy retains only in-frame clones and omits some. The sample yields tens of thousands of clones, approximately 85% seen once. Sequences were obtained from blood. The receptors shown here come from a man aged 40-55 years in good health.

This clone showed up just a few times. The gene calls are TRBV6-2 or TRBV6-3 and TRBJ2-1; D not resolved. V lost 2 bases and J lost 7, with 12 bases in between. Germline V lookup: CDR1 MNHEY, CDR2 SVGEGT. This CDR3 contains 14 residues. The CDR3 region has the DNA TGTGCCAGCAGTTACAGCCTCGAAGGGAATGAGCAGTTCTTC. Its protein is CASSYSLEGNEQFF.

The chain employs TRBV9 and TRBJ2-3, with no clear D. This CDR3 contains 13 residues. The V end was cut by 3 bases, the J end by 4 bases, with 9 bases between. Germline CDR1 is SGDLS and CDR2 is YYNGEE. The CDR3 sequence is CASSGRGPDTQYF. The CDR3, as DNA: TGTGCCAGCAGCGGGAGAGGCCCAGATACGCAGTATTTT.

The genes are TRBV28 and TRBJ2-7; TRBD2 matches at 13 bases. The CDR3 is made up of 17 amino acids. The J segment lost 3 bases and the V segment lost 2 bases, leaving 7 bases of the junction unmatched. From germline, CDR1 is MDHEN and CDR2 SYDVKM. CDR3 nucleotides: TGTGCCAGCAGTTTACCTACGGGACTAGCGGGAAACTACGAGCAGTACTTC. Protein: CASSLPTGLAGNYEQYF.

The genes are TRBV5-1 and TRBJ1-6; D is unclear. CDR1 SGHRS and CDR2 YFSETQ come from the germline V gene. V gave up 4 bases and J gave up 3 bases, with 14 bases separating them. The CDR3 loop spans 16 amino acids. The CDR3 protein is CASSQWSRNYNSPLHF. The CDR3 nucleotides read TGCGCCAGCAGCCAATGGTCCAGAAACTATAATTCACCCCTCCACTTT.

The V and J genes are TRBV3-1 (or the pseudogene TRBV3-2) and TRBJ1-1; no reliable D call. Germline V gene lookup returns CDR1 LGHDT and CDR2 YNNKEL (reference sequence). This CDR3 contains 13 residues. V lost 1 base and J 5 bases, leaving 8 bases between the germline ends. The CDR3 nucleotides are TGTGCCAGCAGCCAAGCACGCGGTACTGAAGCTTTCTTT. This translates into CASSQARGTEAFF.

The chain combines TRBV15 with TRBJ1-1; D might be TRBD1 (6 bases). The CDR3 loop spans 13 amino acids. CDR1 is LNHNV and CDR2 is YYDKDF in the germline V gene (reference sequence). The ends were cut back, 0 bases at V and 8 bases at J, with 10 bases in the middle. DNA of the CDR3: TGTGCCACCAGCAGAGATCCCGACAGGGAAGCTTTCTTT. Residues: CATSRDPDREAFF.

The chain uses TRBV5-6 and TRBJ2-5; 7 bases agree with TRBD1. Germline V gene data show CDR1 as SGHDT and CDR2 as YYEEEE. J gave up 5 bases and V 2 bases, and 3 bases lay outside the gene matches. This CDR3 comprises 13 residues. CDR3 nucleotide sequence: TGTGCCAGCAGCTTCGGACAGGCGGAGACCCAGTACTTC. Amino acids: CASSFGQAETQYF.

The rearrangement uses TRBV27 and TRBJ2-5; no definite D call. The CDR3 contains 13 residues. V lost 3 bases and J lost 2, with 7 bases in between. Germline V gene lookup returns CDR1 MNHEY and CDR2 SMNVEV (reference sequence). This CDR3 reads CASSFGLQETQYF. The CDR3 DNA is TGTGCCAGCAGTTTTGGGCTTCAAGAGACCCAGTACTTC.

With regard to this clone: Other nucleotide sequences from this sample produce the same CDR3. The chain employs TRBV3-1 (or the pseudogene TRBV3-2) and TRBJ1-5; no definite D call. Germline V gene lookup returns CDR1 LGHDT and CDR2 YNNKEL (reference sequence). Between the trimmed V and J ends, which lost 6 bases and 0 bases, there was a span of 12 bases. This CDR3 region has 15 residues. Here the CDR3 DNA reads TGTGCCAGCAGTTCTGACGGATATAGCAATCAGCCCCAGCATTTT. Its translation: CASSSDGYSNQPQHF.

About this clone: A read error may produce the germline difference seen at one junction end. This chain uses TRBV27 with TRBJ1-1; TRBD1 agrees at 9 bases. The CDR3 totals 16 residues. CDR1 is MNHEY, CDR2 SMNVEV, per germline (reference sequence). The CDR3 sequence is CAGSLRLQGAVLEAFF. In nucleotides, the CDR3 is TGTGCCGGCAGTTTACGCCTACAGGGGGCGGTTCTTGAAGCTTTCTTT.

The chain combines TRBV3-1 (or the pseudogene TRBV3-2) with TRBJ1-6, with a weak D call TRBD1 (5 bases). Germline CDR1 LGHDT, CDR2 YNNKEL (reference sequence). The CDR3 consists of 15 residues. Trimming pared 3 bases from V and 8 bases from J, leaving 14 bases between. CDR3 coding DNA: TGTGCCAGCAGCCAGACAGAAAGAGGTGATTCACCCCTCCACTTT. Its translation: CASSQTERGDSPLHF.

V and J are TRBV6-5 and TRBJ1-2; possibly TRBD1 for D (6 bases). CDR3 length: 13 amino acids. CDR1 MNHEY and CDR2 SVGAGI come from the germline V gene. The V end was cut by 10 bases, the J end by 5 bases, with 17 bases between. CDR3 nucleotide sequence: TGTGCCATCTGGGGGCAGGGTAATTATGGCTACACCTTC. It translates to CAIWGQGNYGYTF.

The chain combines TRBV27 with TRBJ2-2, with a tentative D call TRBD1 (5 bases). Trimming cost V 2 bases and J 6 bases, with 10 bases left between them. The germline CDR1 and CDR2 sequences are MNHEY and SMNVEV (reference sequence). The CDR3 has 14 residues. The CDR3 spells CASSLRGMAGELFF. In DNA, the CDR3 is TGTGCCAGCAGTTTAAGGGGTATGGCCGGGGAGCTGTTTTTT.

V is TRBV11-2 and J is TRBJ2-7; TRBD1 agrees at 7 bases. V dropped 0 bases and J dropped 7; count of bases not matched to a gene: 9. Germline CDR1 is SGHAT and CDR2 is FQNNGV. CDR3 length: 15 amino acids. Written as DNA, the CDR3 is TGTGCCAGCAGCTTAGATCCAGGGGGAGTGCGGGAGCAGTACTTC. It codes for CASSLDPGGVREQYF.

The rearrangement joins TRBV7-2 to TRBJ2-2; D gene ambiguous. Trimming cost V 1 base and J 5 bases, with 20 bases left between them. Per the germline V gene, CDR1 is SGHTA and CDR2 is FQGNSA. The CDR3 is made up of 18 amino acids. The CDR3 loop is CASSLVMSYVRSTGELFF. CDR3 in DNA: TGTGCCAGCAGCTTAGTGATGTCCTACGTACGTTCTACCGGGGAGCTGTTTTTT.

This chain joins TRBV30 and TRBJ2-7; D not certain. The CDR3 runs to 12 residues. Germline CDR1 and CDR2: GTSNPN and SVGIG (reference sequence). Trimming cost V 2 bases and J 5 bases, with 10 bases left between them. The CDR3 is CAWSNGPDEQYF. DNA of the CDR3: TGTGCCTGGAGTAACGGGCCGGACGAGCAGTACTTC.

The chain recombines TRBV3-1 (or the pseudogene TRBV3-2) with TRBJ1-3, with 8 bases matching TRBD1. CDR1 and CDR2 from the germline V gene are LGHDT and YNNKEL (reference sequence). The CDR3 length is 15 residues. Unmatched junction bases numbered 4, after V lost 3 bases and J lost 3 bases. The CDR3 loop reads CASSHQGASGNTIYF. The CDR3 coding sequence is TGTGCCAGCAGCCACCAGGGGGCGAGTGGAAACACCATATATTTT.

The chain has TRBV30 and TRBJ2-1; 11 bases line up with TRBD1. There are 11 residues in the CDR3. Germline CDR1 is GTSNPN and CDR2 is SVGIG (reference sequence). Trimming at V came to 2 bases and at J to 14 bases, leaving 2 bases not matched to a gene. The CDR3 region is CAWSLGQGEFF. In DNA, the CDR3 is TGTGCCTGGAGTCTGGGACAGGGGGAGTTCTTC.